This T cell receptor (beta chain) appears in the sequencing data of a study of T cells expressing NK-cell markers. Study background: HCMV seropositivity characterized most of the eight sequenced donors, and seronegativity one.

In generating TCR beta cDNA, 5'RACE template switching with UMIs was used. Each CDR3 protein gets one entry in TCRdb, which reprocessed the 5' RACE reads and gives no DNA. Its clone listing holds about 160,000 distinct CDR3 sequences. General observations from the study: The HCMV specificity of the expanded NKG2C+ T cell clones stayed unresolved.

To note about this clonotype: What it recognizes is unknown.

The CDR3 runs to 15 residues. Germline V lookup: CDR1 DFQATT, CDR2 SNEGSKA (reference sequence). The genes are TRBV20-1 and TRBJ1-4. The sequence was obtained from a woman between 18 and 69 years old in good health. Source material: blood T cells: a sorted CD56 or NKG2C T cell subset, CD4+ or CD8+ T cells, or bulk PBMC T cells (not recorded which). The CDR3 is CSAPSGRDGGEKLFF.